What follows are 30 T cell receptor beta chains derived from one specimen sequenced in a study of T cells after yellow fever vaccination. A single record per CDR3 protein comes from TCRdb applying MiXCR to the 5' RACE reads. Of a few hundred thousand distinct CDR3 sequences in the sample, roughly 9.4% were seen once. The starting material was PBMCs, obtained on the day of the first yellow fever vaccination. The receptors stem from a man between 18 and 35 years old who received the YFV17D yellow fever vaccine.

This clonotype came up many times. CDR3 nucleotide sequence: TGTGCCAGCAGTCAGGACACCTATAATTCACCCCTCCACTTT. Translated, it gives CASSQDTYNSPLHF. The chain is built from TRBV12-3 or TRBV12-4 and TRBJ1-6; D possibly corresponds to TRBD1 (5 bases). V lost 5 bases and J 2 bases, leaving 7 bases between the germline ends. CDR3 size: 14 residues.

This clonotype turned up a few times. The V call is TRBV7-9, the J call TRBJ1-1, with TRBD1 matching over 9 bases. Germline CDR1 reads SEHNR; CDR2 reads FQNEAQ (reference sequence). The CDR3 has 16 amino acids. V shed 5 bases, J shed 7 bases, and the junction held 14 bases outside the gene matches. The CDR3 region is CASSAARRDRDVEAFF. The CDR3 coding sequence is TGTGCCAGCAGCGCAGCCCGACGGGACAGGGATGTTGAAGCTTTCTTT.

The sample holds a few counts of this clonotype. V usage is TRBV20-1 and J usage is TRBJ1-5; no clear D. This CDR3 region has 15 residues. V lost 3 bases and J 0 bases, leaving 12 bases between the germline ends. The V gene's germline CDR1 is DFQATT and CDR2 SNEGSKA (reference sequence). The CDR3 sequence is CSARPLGTSNQPQHF. The DNA for the CDR3 is TGCAGTGCTAGGCCACTGGGAACTAGCAATCAGCCCCAGCATTTT.

V is TRBV7-3 and J is TRBJ2-3, with D perhaps matching TRBD1 (6 bases). The V gene's germline CDR1 is SGHTA and CDR2 FQGTGA. The CDR3 covers 14 residues. The V gene lost 2 bases and the J gene lost 7 bases, with 13 bases spanning the gap. The CDR3, as DNA: TGTGCCAGCAGCTTATCCGGGACAACGAATACGCAGTATTTT. Its translation: CASSLSGTTNTQYF.

This clonotype was observed a single time. The J gene is TRBJ1-6, the V gene TRBV2; the D is unclear. CDR3 size: 17 residues. V lost 4 bases, J lost 0 bases, and 13 bases lay in between. In germline, CDR1 is SNHLY, CDR2 FYNNEI. The CDR3 sequence is CASSAEPQSSYNSPLHF. CDR3 in DNA: TGTGCCAGCAGTGCGGAACCGCAGAGCTCCTATAATTCACCCCTCCACTTT.

The J gene is TRBJ1-1, the V gene TRBV7-2, with a possible D match to TRBD1 (5 bases). Germline V gene data show CDR1 as SGHTA and CDR2 as FQGNSA. This CDR3 spans 15 amino acids. The V end lost 2 bases, the J end lost 2 bases, and 12 bases lay between the germline ends. The CDR3 loop is CASSLWGGSNTEAFF. The CDR3 coding sequence is TGTGCCAGCAGCTTATGGGGGGGTTCCAACACTGAAGCTTTCTTT.

CDR3 in DNA: TGTGCCAGCAGCTGGGGGGTTCCCCCCACTGAAGCTTTCTTT. It yields the protein CASSWGVPPTEAFF. V is TRBV11-1 and J is TRBJ1-1, with a possible D match to TRBD1 (5 bases). The CDR3 is made up of 14 amino acids. Trimming stripped 4 bases from V and 4 bases from J, with 13 bases between. Germline V gene lookup returns CDR1 SGHAT and CDR2 FQDESV (reference sequence).

This clonotype has a handful of counts. The chain carries TRBV4-3 and TRBJ2-5, with 10 bases fitting TRBD2. V lost 4 bases and J lost 5; bases outside the gene matches: 13. CDR1 is LGHNA and CDR2 is YSLEER in the germline V gene. The CDR3 covers 17 residues. In DNA, the CDR3 is TGCGCCAGCAGCCCTTTAGCGGGGGGTGTATTGGGGGAGACCCAGTACTTC. Translated, it gives CASSPLAGGVLGETQYF.

In its sample, this clonotype was seen a few times. The V gene is TRBV18, the J gene TRBJ1-2; no firm D call. CDR1 is KGHSH and CDR2 is LQKENI in the germline V gene. This CDR3 is 15 amino acids long. V was trimmed by 3 bases and J by 3 bases, leaving 14 bases between them. As DNA, the CDR3 is TGTGCCAGCTCACCGGTTCAGGATGGGGACTATGGCTACACCTTC. Its protein product is CASSPVQDGDYGYTF.

This clonotype appeared many times. V and J are TRBV7-2 and TRBJ1-2; D not resolved. The V gene lost 5 bases and the J gene lost 8 bases, with 15 bases spanning the gap. CDR3 length: 13 amino acids. Germline lookup yields CDR1 SGHTA and CDR2 FQGNSA. The CDR3 loop is CASSPRGQLGYTF. The CDR3 coding sequence is TGTGCCAGCAGCCCCCGAGGGCAGCTCGGCTACACCTTC.

In its sample, this clonotype was seen a few times. V and J are TRBV9 and TRBJ2-5, with a weak D call TRBD2 (5 bases). From germline, CDR1 is SGDLS and CDR2 YYNGEE. The CDR3 is made up of 17 amino acids. V lost 2 bases, J lost 1 base, and 18 bases lay in between. The chain's CDR3 is CASSVSSNNGLQETQYF. In nucleotides, the CDR3 is TGTGCCAGCAGCGTCTCCTCTAATAATGGACTCCAAGAGACCCAGTACTTC.

The chain combines TRBV20-1 with TRBJ2-7; D is possibly TRBD1 or TRBD2 (6 bases each). Germline CDR1 is DFQATT and CDR2 is SNEGSKA (reference sequence). There are 12 residues in the CDR3. V was trimmed by 3 bases and J by 6 bases, leaving 12 bases between them. CDR3 residues: CSASPGASEQYF. CDR3 sequence (DNA): TGCAGTGCTAGTCCGGGGGCCAGCGAGCAGTACTTC.

This rearrangement joins TRBV12-3 or TRBV12-4 to TRBJ2-1; D unclear. There are 12 residues in the CDR3. Trimming cost V 6 bases and J 8 bases, with 11 bases left between them. Written as DNA, the CDR3 is TGTGCCAGCAGCCCTGAGGCATATGAGCAGTTCTTC. It encodes CASSPEAYEQFF.

This clonotype has only a few counts. The CDR3 loop is CASSAKPGLLRNEQFF. The CDR3 DNA reads as TGTGCCAGCAGCGCCAAACCGGGACTGCTTCGCAATGAGCAGTTCTTC. The rearrangement joins TRBV7-2 to TRBJ2-1, with a tentative D call TRBD2 (6 bases). V lost 5 bases and J lost 6, with 20 bases in between. Germline assignment: CDR1 SGHTA and CDR2 FQGNSA. The CDR3 is 16 amino acids. The full variable domain, rest sourced from reference TRBV7-2 and TRBJ2-1, is GAGVSQSPSNKVTEKGKDVELRCDPISGHTALYWYRQSLGQGLEFLIYFQGNSAPDKSGLPSDRFSAERTGGSVSTLTIQRTQQEDSAVYLCASSAKPGLLRNEQFFGPGTRLTVL.

This chain connects TRBV3-1 to TRBJ2-7; 7 nucleotides line up with TRBD1. In germline, CDR1 is LGHDT, CDR2 YNNKEL (reference sequence). The length of the CDR3 is 13 residues. Losses at the gene ends were 2 bases for V and 5 bases for J; bases not matched to a gene: 3. In DNA form, the CDR3 reads TGTGCCAGCAGCCAAATGACAGGGAACGAGCAGTACTTC. Its protein product is CASSQMTGNEQYF.

There are a few counts of this clonotype. This chain joins TRBV6-5 and TRBJ2-1; D is unresolved. V lost 4 bases and J 2 bases, leaving 12 bases between the germline ends. The CDR3 spans 15 residues. CDR1 and CDR2 (germline): MNHEY, SVGAGI. CDR3 bases: TGTGCCAGCAGTTTGACCGAGCCAACCTACAATGAGCAGTTCTTC. Residues: CASSLTEPTYNEQFF.

This clonotype was seen a few times. The rearrangement uses TRBV19 and TRBJ1-2; no clear D gene. V was clipped by 9 bases and J by 1 base, with 12 bases between them. From germline, CDR1 is LNHDA and CDR2 SQIVND (reference sequence). This CDR3 contains 13 residues. For the CDR3, the DNA is TGTGCCAGCCGCGACCGACTTAACTATGGCTACACCTTC. Translating it yields CASRDRLNYGYTF.

V is TRBV7-3 and J is TRBJ2-1; D remains unclear. With 2 bases removed from V and 10 bases from J, the gap between germline ends came to 15 bases. The germline gives CDR1 SGHTA, CDR2 FQGTGA. This CDR3 has 14 amino acids. CDR3 loop: CASSLVGPSQEQFF. The CDR3 coding sequence is TGTGCCAGCAGCTTAGTTGGCCCCTCACAAGAGCAGTTCTTC.

This clonotype was counted between two and nine times. The chain has TRBV9 and TRBJ1-2; a weak D match, TRBD1 (5 bases). This CDR3 has 14 amino acids. CDR1 is SGDLS, CDR2 YYNGEE, per germline. Trimming shortened V by 2 bases and J by 7 bases, and 15 bases separated the two germline ends. DNA of the CDR3: TGTGCCAGCAGCGTGGGACTCGATGTCTTTGGCTACACCTTC. Protein product: CASSVGLDVFGYTF.

V usage is TRBV9 and J usage is TRBJ1-2; 7 bases fit TRBD1. CDR3 length: 15 residues. With V trimmed by 0 bases and J by 4 bases, 6 bases remained unmatched. Germline V gene sequence: CDR1 SGDLS, CDR2 YYNGEE. CDR3 region: CASSVEGGGAYGYTF. The DNA of the CDR3 is TGTGCCAGCAGCGTAGAGGGAGGGGGCGCCTATGGCTACACCTTC.

The rearrangement joins TRBV4-2 to TRBJ2-7, with TRBD2 as a possible D gene (6 bases). This CDR3 is built from 14 residues. Trimming took off 4 bases at V and 1 base at J, with 11 bases between the two ends. Germline V CDR1 and CDR2: LGHNA, YNFKEQ. CDR3 DNA: TGTGCCAGCAGCCCCCACGGGGGTTCCTACGAGCAGTACTTC. This sequence encodes CASSPHGGSYEQYF.

The chain joins TRBV6-2 or TRBV6-3 to TRBJ1-1, with TRBD1 as a possible D gene (5 bases). With 8 bases removed from V and 4 bases from J, the gap between germline ends came to 14 bases. Germline values: CDR1 MNHEY, CDR2 SVGEGT. The CDR3 consists of 13 residues. The CDR3: CASCFAGGTEAFF. CDR3 in DNA: TGTGCCAGCTGTTTCGCCGGGGGCACTGAAGCTTTCTTT.

In this sample, this clonotype turned up a few times. The chain carries TRBV6-5 and TRBJ1-2; no clear D gene. V gave up 6 bases and J gave up 2 bases, with 10 bases separating them. The CDR3 totals 13 residues. Germline assignment: CDR1 MNHEY and CDR2 SVGAGI. Here the CDR3 reads CASRSGANYGYTF. CDR3 in DNA: TGTGCCAGCAGATCGGGCGCGAACTATGGCTACACCTTC.

This clonotype was seen ten or more times. V usage is TRBV9 and J usage is TRBJ1-5; D is unresolved. V lost 4 bases, J lost 3 bases, and 11 bases lay in between. Germline CDR1 reads SGDLS; CDR2 reads YYNGEE. The CDR3 extends over 14 amino acids. The CDR3 reads CASSTGPDNQPQHF. The CDR3, as DNA: TGTGCCAGCAGCACCGGACCAGACAATCAGCCCCAGCATTTT.

This clonotype came up many times. The genes are TRBV14 and TRBJ2-6; possibly TRBD1 for D (6 bases). Germline lookup yields CDR1 SGHDN and CDR2 FVKESK. The V gene lost 1 base and the J gene lost 0 bases, with 16 bases spanning the gap. The length of the CDR3 is 19 residues. This CDR3 is CASSQGLLGQLSGANVLTF. CDR3 DNA sequence: TGTGCCAGCAGCCAAGGCCTTTTAGGACAGCTCTCTGGGGCCAACGTCCTGACTTTC.

This clonotype has just a few counts. This chain links TRBV7-2 with TRBJ2-3; D unresolved. The CDR3 consists of 14 residues. V was trimmed by 0 bases and J by 5 bases, leaving 9 bases between them. Looked up from germline, CDR1 is SGHTA and CDR2 is FQGNSA. The CDR3 sequence is CASSLAHVGDTQYF. CDR3 bases: TGTGCCAGCAGCTTAGCGCACGTGGGAGATACGCAGTATTTT.

There are a few counts of this clonotype. The rearrangement uses TRBV5-4 and TRBJ2-3; 13 positions match TRBD2. Looked up from germline, CDR1 is SGHNT and CDR2 is YYREEE (reference sequence). V gave up 5 bases and J gave up 3 bases; unmatched junction bases: 9. CDR3 length: 17 amino acids. As DNA, the CDR3 is TGTGCCAGCAGTGGCATGACTAGCGGGGGGACAACAGATACGCAGTATTTT. The encoded protein is CASSGMTSGGTTDTQYF. The full variable domain, in which reference TRBV5-4 and TRBJ2-3 provide the parts outside the CDR3, is ETGVTQSPTHLIKTRGQQVTLRCSSQSGHNTVSWYQQALGQGPQFIFQYYREEENGRGNFPPRFSGLQFPNYSSELNVNALELDDSALYLCASSGMTSGGTTDTQYFGPGTRLTVL.

This chain links TRBV29-1 with TRBJ1-1, with 8 nucleotides matching TRBD1. The V and J ends lost 7 bases and 0 bases, in that order; junction bases with no gene match: 7. The germline V gene has CDR1 SQVTM and CDR2 ANQGSEA. The CDR3 totals 14 residues. The CDR3 reads CSGKDRVLNTEAFF. CDR3 DNA: TGCAGCGGTAAGGACAGGGTCCTGAACACTGAAGCTTTCTTT.

This clonotype occurred a few times. The chain recombines TRBV19 with TRBJ2-1, with 7 bases identical to TRBD2. This CDR3 contains 14 residues. V was pared by 7 bases and J by 4 bases, with 7 bases of the junction left unmatched. Germline V gives CDR1 LNHDA, CDR2 SQIVND (reference sequence). CDR3 bases: TGTGCCAGTAACCCTGGGCGGGGGTACAATGAGCAGTTCTTC. Amino acid sequence: CASNPGRGYNEQFF.

At least ten counts were recorded for this clonotype. The V gene is TRBV5-1, the J gene TRBJ1-1; the match to TRBD1 covers 10 bases. J gave up 0 bases and V 4 bases, and 9 bases lay outside the gene matches. The CDR3 contains 17 residues. CDR1 is SGHRS and CDR2 is YFSETQ in the germline V gene. The CDR3: CASSAGQGGEVNTEAFF. The CDR3 DNA reads TGCGCCAGCAGCGCAGGACAGGGGGGCGAAGTGAACACTGAAGCTTTCTTT.